The 30 T cell receptor beta chains given below trace back to one sample, sequenced in a study of cytomegalovirus exposure and HLA in healthy donors. 60 Vbeta and 13 Jbeta primers were used in PCR. Assay: immunoSEQ multiplex PCR; the TCRdb copy retains only in-frame clones and omits some. The table records 130,000 or so clones, around three quarters of them present only once. Sequenced material: PBMCs. Every receptor here comes from a man aged 25-45 years in good health and CMV-seronegative.

The chain is built from TRBV19 and TRBJ1-6; D unresolved. CDR3 length: 14 amino acids. V was shortened by 4 bases and J by 10 bases, with 14 bases between the two germline ends. Germline V gene sequence: CDR1 LNHDA, CDR2 SQIVND (reference sequence). CDR3 nucleotide sequence: TGTGCCAGTAGTACGCCGGGTGTTGGATCACCCCTCCACTTT. Amino acids: CASSTPGVGSPLHF.

V is TRBV29-1 and J is TRBJ1-1; the D is unclear. CDR3 length equals 14 residues. V was clipped by 4 bases and J by 1 base, with 13 bases between them. Germline V gives CDR1 SQVTM, CDR2 ANQGSEA. CDR3 coding DNA: TGCAGCGTTGTGGGCAGGAGGCAGAACACTGAAGCTTTCTTT. This encodes CSVVGRRQNTEAFF.

This chain connects TRBV18 to TRBJ2-7, with 8 bases that match TRBD2. This CDR3 is built from 15 residues. J lost 6 bases, V lost 3 bases, and 10 bases had no gene match. Germline-derived CDR1 and CDR2 are KGHSH and LQKENI. CDR3 in amino acids: CASSPTGTSDFEQYF. CDR3 bases: TGTGCCAGCTCACCGACTGGGACTAGTGATTTCGAGCAGTACTTC.

The V gene is TRBV13, the J gene TRBJ1-1, with 11 bases aligning to TRBD1. The V segment lost 5 bases and the J segment 5 bases; nucleotides outside the gene matches: 7. There are 15 residues in the CDR3. The germline gives CDR1 PRHDT, CDR2 FYEKMQ (reference sequence). CDR3 nucleotide sequence: TGTGCCAGCAGCAGGGGGACAGGGGGTGGTACTGAAGCTTTCTTT. The encoded protein is CASSRGTGGGTEAFF.

The chain employs TRBV4-1 and TRBJ1-2, with unresolved D. V was trimmed by 4 bases and J by 12 bases, leaving 18 bases between them. From germline, CDR1 is MGHRA and CDR2 YSYEKL. The CDR3 is 13 amino acids. CDR3: CASSRSLTRIDTF. The CDR3 nucleotides are TGCGCCAGCAGCCGAAGCCTAACCCGTATCGACACCTTC.

This clone was detected only once. The chain recombines TRBV19 with TRBJ2-1; TRBD2 aligns across 13 bases. The CDR3 totals 16 residues. CDR1 is LNHDA, CDR2 SQIVND, per germline (reference sequence). Germline trimming cut 8 bases from V and 9 bases from J; bases unmatched to any gene: 13. CDR3 sequence: CASGRSGLAGAGEQFF. The CDR3 DNA reads TGTGCCAGTGGCCGGTCCGGACTAGCGGGAGCCGGTGAGCAGTTCTTC.

The V gene is TRBV5-5, the J gene TRBJ2-7; 10 nucleotides align to TRBD1. CDR3 length equals 14 residues. V was clipped by 6 bases and J by 4 bases; unmatched bases: 7. Germline-derived CDR1 and CDR2 are SGHKS and YYEKEE (reference sequence). The CDR3 DNA reads as TGTGCCAGCACGCCGGACAGGGGGGGATACGAGCAGTACTTC. Its translation is CASTPDRGGYEQYF.

The chain recombines TRBV4-3 with TRBJ1-3; tentative D call: TRBD1 (5 bases). V gave up 0 bases and J gave up 0 bases, with 12 bases separating them. This CDR3 has 17 amino acids. From germline, CDR1 is LGHNA and CDR2 YSLEER. The CDR3 nucleotides are TGCGCCAGCAGCCAAGAGGGCAGGGTACGCTCTGGAAACACCATATATTTT. Translation gives CASSQEGRVRSGNTIYF.

The chain links TRBV6-4 to TRBJ2-2; 8 nucleotides line up with TRBD2. The junction had 7 bases not matched to a gene; V was cut back by 6 bases and J by 4 bases. Germline values: CDR1 MRHNA, CDR2 SNTAGT. This CDR3 spans 15 amino acids. CDR3 residues: CASRAGLGSTGELFF. The CDR3 DNA sequence: TGTGCCAGCAGGGCGGGACTAGGGTCCACCGGGGAGCTGTTTTTT.

The gene calls are TRBV30 and TRBJ1-6; D perhaps matches TRBD1 (6 bases). Germline lookup yields CDR1 GTSNPN and CDR2 SVGIG (reference sequence). The CDR3 totals 13 residues. Trimming took off 2 bases at V and 9 bases at J, with 11 bases between the two ends. In nucleotides, the CDR3 is TGTGCCTGGAGTAGCAGGGGAGTTTCACCCCTCCACTTT. Its protein is CAWSSRGVSPLHF.

V is TRBV5-1 and J is TRBJ2-1; 7 nucleotides line up with TRBD1. The CDR3 is 15 amino acids. V gave up 3 bases and J gave up 0 bases; unmatched junction bases: 3. Germline V lookup: CDR1 SGHRS, CDR2 YFSETQ. CDR3 loop: CASSSTGSSYNEQFF. The CDR3 bases are TGCGCCAGCAGCTCGACAGGGAGCTCCTACAATGAGCAGTTCTTC. Drawing the rest from reference TRBV5-1 and TRBJ2-1, the complete variable domain is KAGVTQTPRYLIKTRGQQVTLSCSPISGHRSVSWYQQTPGQGLQFLFEYFSETQRNKGNFPGRFSGRQFSNSRSEMNVSTLELGDSALYLCASSSTGSSYNEQFFGPGTRLTVL.

This clone occurred a few times. The chain uses TRBV28 and TRBJ2-7, with TRBD2 identical over 13 bases. CDR3 length equals 18 residues. J lost 7 bases, V lost 5 bases, and 17 bases had no gene match. In germline, CDR1 is MDHEN, CDR2 SYDVKM. CDR3 coding DNA: TGTGCCAGCAGTCTACTAGGAACTAGCGGGGGGGCCCAGAGTGAGCAGTACTTC. Amino acids: CASSLLGTSGGAQSEQYF.

The chain has TRBV10-3 and TRBJ1-5; 7 bases fit TRBD1. The CDR3 is 16 residues long. The V segment lost 3 bases and the J segment 4 bases; nucleotides outside the gene matches: 9. Looked up from germline, CDR1 is ENHRY and CDR2 is SYGVKD. CDR3 nucleotide sequence: TGTGCCATCAGTGAATTCGGAACAGGGGTTAATCAGCCCCAGCATTTT. Translated, it gives CAISEFGTGVNQPQHF.

This sequence joins TRBV27 and TRBJ1-5; D gene unclear. Trimming stripped 5 bases from V and 3 bases from J, with 8 bases between. This CDR3 has 13 residues. Germline V gene data show CDR1 as MNHEY and CDR2 as SMNVEV (reference sequence). The CDR3 sequence: CASSPWPNQPQHF. In nucleotides, the CDR3 is TGTGCCAGCAGTCCCTGGCCCAATCAGCCCCAGCATTTT.

The chain joins TRBV7-3 to TRBJ1-2, with 10 bases lining up with TRBD1. The CDR3 is made up of 15 amino acids. Germline V gene data show CDR1 as SGHTA and CDR2 as FQGTGA. Trimming at V came to 6 bases and at J to 6 bases, leaving 10 bases not matched to a gene. CDR3 amino acids: CASRTTGGRRNGYTF. Written as DNA, the CDR3 is TGTGCCAGCAGAACGACAGGGGGCCGTCGGAATGGCTACACCTTC.

This chain uses TRBV6-5 with TRBJ1-2; no clear D. Germline CDR1 and CDR2: MNHEY and SVGAGI. The CDR3 is made up of 14 amino acids. The V end was cut by 6 bases, the J end by 2 bases, with 13 bases between. The CDR3 region is CASSSRSGNYGYTF. CDR3 bases: TGTGCCAGCAGCTCAAGGAGCGGAAACTATGGCTACACCTTC.

The rearrangement joins TRBV6-1 to TRBJ2-7; TRBD1 matches at 10 bases. The V gene end was trimmed by 4 bases and the J gene end by 0 bases; junction bases not matched to a gene: 15. Germline CDR1 and CDR2: MNHNS and SASEGT. The CDR3 is 19 residues long. CDR3 sequence (DNA): TGTGCCAGCAGTGGACAACGTGGGACAGGGGTCCCCATCTCCTACGAGCAGTACTTC. Translation: CASSGQRGTGVPISYEQYF.

Comment on this clone: The sample has other DNA sequences that encode this CDR3 too. The V gene is TRBV6-1, the J gene TRBJ2-7; TRBD1 might be the D (7 bases). V lost 1 base, J lost 4 bases, and 11 bases lay in between. This CDR3 comprises 14 residues. CDR1 is MNHNS and CDR2 is SASEGT in the germline V gene. The CDR3 spells CASSEGPGGYEQYF. The CDR3, as DNA: TGTGCCAGCAGTGAAGGGCCAGGGGGGTACGAGCAGTACTTC.

The chain recombines TRBV5-4 with TRBJ2-5; tentative D call: TRBD2 (6 bases). The J call is doubtful: the DNA matches TRBJ2-7 better. CDR1 is SGHNT and CDR2 is YYREEE in the germline V gene (reference sequence). CDR3 size: 15 residues. The CDR3 is CASTEVERGNYEQYF. CDR3 bases: TGTGCCAGCACCGAGGTGGAACGGGGGAACTACGAGCAGTACTTC.

The chain joins TRBV4-1 to TRBJ1-2; TRBD1 agrees at 11 bases. The junction had 1 base not matched to a gene; V was cut back by 2 bases and J by 2 bases. Looked up from germline, CDR1 is MGHRA and CDR2 is YSYEKL. CDR3 length equals 15 residues. This chain's CDR3 is CASSQRTGGNYGYTF. CDR3 sequence (DNA): TGCGCCAGCAGCCAAAGGACAGGGGGCAACTATGGCTACACCTTC.

The chain couples TRBV18 to TRBJ1-1, with D uncertain. CDR1 is KGHSH and CDR2 is LQKENI in the germline V gene. V lost 2 bases and J lost 5, with 9 bases in between. The CDR3 is made up of 13 amino acids. The CDR3 DNA reads TGTGCCAGCTCACCAGCAGTCAGGACTGAAGCTTTCTTT. Its protein product is CASSPAVRTEAFF.

The chain has TRBV27 and TRBJ1-5, with no clear D. Germline CDR1 reads MNHEY; CDR2 reads SMNVEV (reference sequence). This CDR3 region has 13 residues. V lost 3 bases and J 7 bases, leaving 10 bases between the germline ends. This CDR3 is CASSFGDSQPQHF. CDR3 nucleotide sequence: TGTGCCAGCAGTTTCGGGGATTCCCAGCCCCAGCATTTT.

The rearrangement joins TRBV2 to TRBJ2-2; TRBD1 agrees at 9 bases. CDR1 and CDR2 (germline): SNHLY, FYNNEI. The trim removed 6 bases at V and 7 bases at J, leaving 9 bases unmatched. This CDR3 contains 15 residues. CDR3 DNA sequence: TGTGCCAGCAGGGAACAGGGGGCCGGAAACGGGGAGCTGTTTTTT. It translates to CASREQGAGNGELFF.

The chain is built from TRBV28 and TRBJ1-2; no clear D gene. Trimming cost V 7 bases and J 4 bases, with 16 bases left between them. Germline lookup yields CDR1 MDHEN and CDR2 SYDVKM. The CDR3 spans 14 residues. Here the CDR3 DNA reads TGTGCCAGCATCCCCGGGGTAAGGCGCTATGGCTACACCTTC. This sequence encodes CASIPGVRRYGYTF.

The rearrangement links TRBV6-1 to TRBJ1-2; 11 bases align to TRBD1. The CDR3 is made up of 14 amino acids. Germline-derived CDR1 and CDR2 are MNHNS and SASEGT. V shed 6 bases, J shed 7 bases, and the junction held 7 bases outside the gene matches. The CDR3: CASREGQGGTGYTF. In DNA, the CDR3 is TGTGCCAGCAGGGAGGGACAGGGGGGAACTGGCTACACCTTC.

The chain combines TRBV7-3 with TRBJ2-1; D remains ambiguous. V lost 2 bases, J lost 0 bases, and 8 bases lay in between. Germline V gene data show CDR1 as SGHTA and CDR2 as FQGTGA. The length of the CDR3 is 15 residues. The DNA for the CDR3 is TGTGCCAGCAGCTTACAACCGGGCTCCTACAATGAGCAGTTCTTC. It translates to CASSLQPGSYNEQFF.

This chain connects TRBV28 to TRBJ2-3; TRBD1 agrees at 9 bases. V shed 4 bases, J shed 0 bases, and the junction held 2 bases outside the gene matches. The length of the CDR3 is 15 residues. Germline CDR1 MDHEN, CDR2 SYDVKM. The DNA for the CDR3 is TGTGCCAGCAGTTCGACAGGGGGGAGCACAGATACGCAGTATTTT. The encoded protein is CASSSTGGSTDTQYF.

The chain has TRBV30 and TRBJ2-5; tentatively, D is TRBD1 (5 bases). Trimming stripped 2 bases from V and 3 bases from J, with 13 bases between. Germline V CDR1 and CDR2: GTSNPN, SVGIG (reference sequence). This CDR3 spans 14 amino acids. The CDR3 loop is CAWSKGRQKETQYF. DNA of the CDR3: TGTGCCTGGAGTAAAGGGCGACAGAAAGAGACCCAGTACTTC.

CDR3 DNA sequence: TGCGCCAGCAGCTTGGGTGGGGGCTCCAGCTCCTACGAGCAGTACTTC. Protein: CASSLGGGSSSYEQYF. The chain employs TRBV5-1 and TRBJ2-5; maybe TRBD1 (6 bases). Near its end, the DNA agrees better with TRBJ2-7, so the J call may be wrong. This CDR3 contains 16 residues. Germline assignment: CDR1 SGHRS and CDR2 YFSETQ.

The chain carries TRBV19 and TRBJ1-5, with a tentative D call TRBD1 (5 bases). Trimming removed 1 base from V and 8 bases from J, with 15 bases in between. Germline CDR1 reads LNHDA; CDR2 reads SQIVND (reference sequence). The CDR3 sequence is 15 residues long. This CDR3 is CASSIVNRPWEPQHF. In DNA form, the CDR3 reads TGTGCCAGTAGTATAGTAAACAGGCCCTGGGAGCCCCAGCATTTT.